This entry concerns a single T cell receptor (beta chain). Its antigen is as yet unknown. Each of the patients experienced relapse following autologous stem cell transplantation, and their brentuximab vedotin exposure differed. Complete response, partial response or progressive disease constituted the best response categories observed. Deletions cut 3 bases from V and 5 bases from J, with 16 bases between. The CDR3 spans 14 residues. Per the germline V gene, CDR1 is SQVTM and CDR2 is ANQGSEA. These data are taken from a study of PD-1 blockade in classical Hodgkin lymphoma. Study results and limitations: Newly diagnosed patients had baseline TCR diversity that was reportedly lower than that of healthy donors. Patients with a complete response exhibited baseline diversity comparable to newly diagnosed patients.

Repertoires were generated with immunoSEQ multiplex PCR, while TCRdb's copy carries only in-frame clones and drops some. The sample comprises over 50,000 clones, approximately 81% of which are singletons, and about 15% rests with the top ten. The sample consisted of peripheral blood mononuclear cells (PBMCs), taken at baseline. This TCR derives from a human donor with classical Hodgkin lymphoma. J is TRBJ1-2 and V is TRBV29-1, with no clear D. CDR3 nucleotides: TGCAGCGTTGATCTGGAGGGTTTTGGATATGGCTACACCTTC. This codes for CSVDLEGFGYGYTF.